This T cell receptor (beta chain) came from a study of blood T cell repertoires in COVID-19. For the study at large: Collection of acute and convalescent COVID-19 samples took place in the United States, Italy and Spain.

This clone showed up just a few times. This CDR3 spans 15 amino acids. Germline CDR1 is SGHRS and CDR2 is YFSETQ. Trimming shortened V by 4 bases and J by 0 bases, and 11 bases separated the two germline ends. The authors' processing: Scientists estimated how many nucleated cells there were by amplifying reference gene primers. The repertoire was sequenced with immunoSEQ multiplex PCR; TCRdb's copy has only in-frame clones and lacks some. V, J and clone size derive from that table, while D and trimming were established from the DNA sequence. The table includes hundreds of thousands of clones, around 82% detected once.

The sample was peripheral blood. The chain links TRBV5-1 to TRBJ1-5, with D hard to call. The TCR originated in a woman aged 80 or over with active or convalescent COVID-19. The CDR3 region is CASSTDGYSNQPQHF. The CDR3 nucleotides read TGCGCCAGCAGCACAGACGGCTATAGCAATCAGCCCCAGCATTTT.